What follows are 2 T cell receptor beta chains derived from one specimen sequenced in a study of Graves' ophthalmopathy and Graves' hyperthyroidism. Investigators amplified TCR beta CDR3 regions from RNA transcripts. Following a first-round RT-PCR that used HTBI primers, a second-round multiplex PCR was carried out. In TCRdb, the multiplex PCR reads were re-called with MiXCR into one record per CDR3 protein. The sample carries approximately 540,000 distinct CDR3 sequences, 35% to 45% recorded once. The sequencing input was peripheral blood or thyroid tissue (not recorded which). These receptors were taken from an adult man with Graves' hyperthyroidism.

This clonotype has just one count. The gene calls are TRBV9 and TRBJ2-5, with 9 bases that match TRBD1. In germline, CDR1 is SGDLS, CDR2 YYNGEE. CDR3 length: 13 amino acids. V shed 4 bases, J shed 4 bases, and the junction held 2 bases outside the gene matches. In nucleotides, the CDR3 is TGTGCCAGCAGCACACAGGGGGCAGAGACCCAGTACTTC. Translating gives CASSTQGAETQYF.

This clonotype was seen at least ten times. This chain links TRBV6-5 with TRBJ1-5; weak D call: TRBD1 (6 bases). The germline V gene encodes CDR1 MNHEY and CDR2 SVGAGI. The germline V and J ends were trimmed by 5 bases and 4 bases, with 12 bases remaining between them. The CDR3 covers 14 residues. As DNA, the CDR3 is TGTGCCAGCAGTATAACAGGGAGGAATCAGCCCCAGCATTTT. Translated: CASSITGRNQPQHF.